This TCR beta chain is from a study of cytomegalovirus exposure and HLA in healthy donors. Study results and caveats: A later analysis revealed that TCR association rates differed between HLA loci, peaking at DRB1 and bottoming out at HLA-C.

Concerning this clone itself: What it recognizes is unknown.

Vbeta (60) and Jbeta (13) primers were used in the PCR. Generated by immunoSEQ multiplex PCR, the TCRdb table keeps only in-frame clones and is missing some. The table lists about 190,000 clones, roughly 80% of them singletons. In germline, CDR1 is LNHDA, CDR2 SQIVND (reference sequence). V was pared by 2 bases and J by 8 bases, with 12 bases between. CDR3 length: 14 residues. This TCR was sampled from a woman between 18 and 29 years old in good health and CMV-seronegative. Sequenced material: PBMCs. V usage is TRBV19 and J usage is TRBJ1-4, with D possibly matching TRBD1 (5 bases). This CDR3 reads CASSINQGREKLFF. CDR3 bases: TGTGCCAGTAGTATAAATCAGGGTAGGGAAAAACTGTTTTTT. The full variable domain, its missing parts supplied by reference TRBV19 and TRBJ1-4, is DGGITQSPKYLFRKEGQNVTLSCEQNLNHDAMYWYRQDPGQGLRLIYYSQIVNDFQKGDIAEGYSVSREKKESFPLTVTSAQKNPTAFYLCASSINQGREKLFFGSGTQLSVL.